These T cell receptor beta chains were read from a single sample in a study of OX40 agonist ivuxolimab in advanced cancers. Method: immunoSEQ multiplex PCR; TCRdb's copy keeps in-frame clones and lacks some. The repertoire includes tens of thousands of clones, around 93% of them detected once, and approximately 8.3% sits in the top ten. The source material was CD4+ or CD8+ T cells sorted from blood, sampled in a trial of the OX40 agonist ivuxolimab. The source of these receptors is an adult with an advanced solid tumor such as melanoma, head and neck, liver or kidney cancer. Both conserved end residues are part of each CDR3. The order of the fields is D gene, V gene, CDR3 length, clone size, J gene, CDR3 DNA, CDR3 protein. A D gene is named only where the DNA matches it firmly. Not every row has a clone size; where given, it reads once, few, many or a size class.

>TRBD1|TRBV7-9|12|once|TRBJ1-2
TGTGCCAGCAGCCTACAGGGGGACGGCTACACCTTC
CASSLQGDGYTF
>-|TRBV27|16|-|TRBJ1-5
TGTGCCAGCAGCGACGGGGGTTGGGTTAGCAATCAGCCCCAGCATTTT
CASSDGGWVSNQPQHF
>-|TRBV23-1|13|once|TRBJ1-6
TGCGCCAGCAGGGCAGGGTACGGTTCACCCCTCCACTTT
CASRAGYGSPLHF
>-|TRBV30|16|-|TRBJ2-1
TGTGCCTGGAGTGTAGAGTCCCAGCGGATTTACAATGAGCAGTTCTTC
CAWSVESQRIYNEQFF
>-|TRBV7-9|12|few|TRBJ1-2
TGTGCCAGCAGCCCTTCTTGGGATGGCTACACCTTC
CASSPSWDGYTF
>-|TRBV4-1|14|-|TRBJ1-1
TGCGCCAGCAGCCAAGGAGTCCCTGGGACTGAAGCTTTCTTT
CASSQGVPGTEAFF
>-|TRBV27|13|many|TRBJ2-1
TGTGCCAGCAGTTGGGACGGCTACAATGAGCAGTTCTTC
CASSWDGYNEQFF
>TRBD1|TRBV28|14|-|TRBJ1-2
TGTGCCAGCAGTTCAACAGGGGGTTGGGATGGCTACACCTTC
CASSSTGGWDGYTF
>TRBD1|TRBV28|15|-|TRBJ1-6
TGTGCCAGCAGTGGACGGACAGGAGGCGATTCACCCCTCCACTTT
CASSGRTGGDSPLHF
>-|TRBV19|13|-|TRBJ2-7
TGTGCCAGTAGTATCATAGGGGGGCGCGAGCAGTACTTC
CASSIIGGREQYF
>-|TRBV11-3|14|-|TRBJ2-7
TGTGCCAGCAGCCCGACCGGGAGTATGGGTGAGCAGTACTTC
CASSPTGSMGEQYF
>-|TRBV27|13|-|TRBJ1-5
TGTGCCAGCAGTTTATCTAGGGATCAGCCCCAGCATTTT
CASSLSRDQPQHF
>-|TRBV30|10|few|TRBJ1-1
TGTGCCTGGGCGAACACTGAAGCTTTCTTT
CAWANTEAFF
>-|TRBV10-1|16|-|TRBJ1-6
TGCGCCAGCAGTGAGTCGGACAGAGACGCAAATTCACCCCTCCACTTT
CASSESDRDANSPLHF
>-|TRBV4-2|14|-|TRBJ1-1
TGTGCCAGCAGCCAAGAACAGGTGGACACTGAAGCTTTCTTT
CASSQEQVDTEAFF
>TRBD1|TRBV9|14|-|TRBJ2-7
TGTGCCAGCAGCGTATACGAAGACAGGGACGAGCAGTACTTC
CASSVYEDRDEQYF
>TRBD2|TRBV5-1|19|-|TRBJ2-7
TGCGCCAGCAGCTTGGCCGCACTAGCGGGACCCTCGCCCTTCTACGAGCAGTACTTC
CASSLAALAGPSPFYEQYF